What follows are 25 T cell receptor beta chains derived from one specimen sequenced in a study of T cells of healthy individuals. One entry per CDR3 protein results from TCRdb running MiXCR on the 5' RACE reads. Seen here are 40,000 to 45,000 distinct CDR3 sequences, about 4.2% observed once, and the top ten hold 9% to 10%. The receptor set was obtained from a human donor in good health.

This clonotype was detected many times. V and J are TRBV21-1 and TRBJ2-1; the table's D gene call, TRBD1, was not cross checked with the DNA. TRBV21-1 represents a pseudogene. CDR3 length: 15 residues. Here the CDR3 DNA reads TGTGCCAGCAGCAATGAACGAGGCTCCCCTGGAGAGCAGTTCTTC. Protein: CASSNERGSPGEQFF.

In its sample, this clonotype was seen many times. This CDR3 is CSARAGSLYEQYF. As DNA, the CDR3 is TGCAGTGCTAGAGCCGGGTCCCTCTACGAGCAGTACTTC. The chain joins TRBV20-1 to TRBJ2-7; D unclear. V was clipped by 1 base and J by 3 bases, with 10 bases between them. Germline V gives CDR1 DFQATT, CDR2 SNEGSKA (reference sequence). There are 13 residues in the CDR3.

This chain uses TRBV29-1 with TRBJ1-1; TRBD1 matches at 8 bases. J lost 5 bases, V lost 6 bases, and 8 bases had no gene match. Germline values: CDR1 SQVTM, CDR2 ANQGSEA. The CDR3 runs to 13 residues. In DNA form, the CDR3 reads TGCAGCGTGAACAGGGGGATTGGGACTGAAGCTTTCTTT. Protein product: CSVNRGIGTEAFF.

This chain connects TRBV12-3 or TRBV12-4 to TRBJ1-1, with unresolved D. There are 13 residues in the CDR3. The V end lost 2 bases, the J end lost 1 base, and 5 bases lay between the germline ends. CDR3 in amino acids: CASSLWANTEAFF. CDR3 DNA: TGTGCCAGCAGTTTATGGGCGAACACTGAAGCTTTCTTT.

In its sample, this clonotype was seen many times. The V and J genes are TRBV2 and TRBJ2-5; D may be TRBD1 (6 bases). The CDR3 has 11 amino acids. V was shortened by 3 bases and J by 13 bases, with 12 bases between the two germline ends. The germline gives CDR1 SNHLY, CDR2 FYNNEI. The CDR3 DNA is TGTGCCAGCAGTGAGGGGGCAGGGTGGTACTTC. It specifies CASSEGAGWYF.

This clonotype was counted between two and nine times. The rearrangement links TRBV3-2 to TRBJ2-1; TRBD2, the table's D call, lacks a check against the DNA. TRBV3-2 is termed a pseudogene. This CDR3 contains 21 residues. The DNA for the CDR3 is TGTGCCAGCAGCCAAGCTCGAAAAAACCTCGGGACTAGCGGGTTAGACAATGAGCAGTTCTTC. Translating gives CASSQARKNLGTSGLDNEQFF.

The chain couples TRBV7-9 to TRBJ2-1, with 7 bases lining up with TRBD2. Germline V CDR1 and CDR2: SEHNR, FQNEAQ (reference sequence). With 5 bases clipped from V and 4 bases from J, the junction kept 11 bases outside the gene matches. The CDR3 is 16 amino acids. As DNA, the CDR3 is TGTGCCAGCAGCATCGCAGCGGGGACTACTTACAATGAGCAGTTCTTC. It codes for CASSIAAGTTYNEQFF.

DNA for the CDR3: TGTGCCAGCACCCGGTCCGGTACCTACAATGAGCAGTTCTTC. Translation: CASTRSGTYNEQFF. The chain joins TRBV6-1 to TRBJ2-1; D remains ambiguous. Germline V CDR1 and CDR2: MNHNS, SASEGT. V gave up 7 bases and J gave up 2 bases, with 12 bases separating them. The CDR3 has 14 amino acids.

This clonotype was picked up many times. This rearrangement joins TRBV20-1 to TRBJ2-3, with unresolved D. CDR1 and CDR2 (germline): DFQATT, SNEGSKA (reference sequence). The CDR3 spans 15 residues. With 3 bases removed from V and 1 base from J, the gap between germline ends came to 14 bases. DNA for the CDR3: TGCAGTGCTAGGCTGGCAGCGAGACGCACAGATACGCAGTATTTT. It yields the protein CSARLAARRTDTQYF.

There are many counts of this clonotype. The chain couples TRBV6-5 to TRBJ1-2, with a possible D match to TRBD1 (5 bases). Per germline, CDR1 MNHEY and CDR2 SVGAGI. This CDR3 is built from 15 residues. V was clipped by 1 base and J by 0 bases, with 9 bases between them. In DNA form, the CDR3 reads TGTGCCAGCAGTTACTGGGGCAGCTCTAACTATGGCTACACCTTC. The encoded protein is CASSYWGSSNYGYTF.

The genes are TRBV12-3 or TRBV12-4 and TRBJ2-7; 8 bases are shared with TRBD1. Trimming removed 6 bases from V and 8 bases from J; junction bases left unmatched: 12. This CDR3 comprises 14 residues. The CDR3: CASSLIRGLNKQYF. Here the CDR3 DNA reads TGTGCCAGCAGCCTGATCAGGGGGCTGAACAAGCAGTACTTC.

This clonotype appeared many times. The chain carries TRBV5-4 and TRBJ1-3; D gene unclear. The CDR3 consists of 13 residues. The V end was cut by 1 base, the J end by 4 bases, with 6 bases between. Germline V gene sequence: CDR1 SGHNT, CDR2 YYREEE (reference sequence). The CDR3 region has the DNA TGTGCCAGCAGCTTGAGGCGGGGAAACACCATATATTTT. As protein: CASSLRRGNTIYF. The entire variable domain, with the rest obtained from reference TRBV5-4 and TRBJ1-3, is as follows: ETGVTQSPTHLIKTRGQQVTLRCSSQSGHNTVSWYQQALGQGPQFIFQYYREEENGRGNFPPRFSGLQFPNYSSELNVNALELDDSALYLCASSLRRGNTIYFGEGSWLTVV.

This sequence joins TRBV6-6 and TRBJ1-2; D is unclear. Per the germline V gene, CDR1 is MNHNY and CDR2 is SVGAGI (reference sequence). The V gene lost 4 bases and the J gene lost 6 bases, with 6 bases spanning the gap. CDR3 length: 11 amino acids. CDR3 nucleotide sequence: TGTGCCAGCAGTTTCAGCCATGGCTACACCTTC. The encoded protein is CASSFSHGYTF.

The chain joins TRBV2 to TRBJ1-4; unclear D gene. Germline CDR1 reads SNHLY; CDR2 reads FYNNEI. Trimming stripped 4 bases from V and 0 bases from J, with 12 bases between. CDR3 size: 16 residues. CDR3 sequence (DNA): TGTGCCAGCAGTGGGTTCCGAAAATCAACTAATGAAAAACTGTTTTTT. Translating it yields CASSGFRKSTNEKLFF.

The chain combines TRBV15 with TRBJ2-5; 9 bases match TRBD2. The CDR3 is made up of 14 amino acids. Per germline, CDR1 LNHNV and CDR2 YYDKDF (reference sequence). J was trimmed by 2 bases and V by 3 bases; bases with no gene match: 1. The CDR3 region has the DNA TGTGCCACCAGCAGGAGCGGGGGGCAAGAGACCCAGTACTTC. It translates to CATSRSGGQETQYF.

This clonotype occurred many times. V gene TRBV24-1 combines with J gene TRBJ2-1; 12 bases align to TRBD2. Germline CDR1 and CDR2: KGHDR and SFDVKD. V shed 5 bases, J shed 10 bases, and the junction held 14 bases outside the gene matches. The length of the CDR3 is 17 residues. The CDR3 reads CATSGIKASGRAREQFF. CDR3 DNA sequence: TGTGCCACCAGTGGTATTAAGGCTAGCGGGAGGGCCAGGGAGCAGTTCTTC.

This clonotype was detected a few times. The rearrangement uses TRBV7-3 and TRBJ2-3; 7 nucleotides match TRBD2. Trimming removed 5 bases from V and 3 bases from J; junction bases left unmatched: 8. The CDR3 runs to 15 residues. Germline CDR1 SGHTA, CDR2 FQGTGA. CDR3 sequence: CASSRLGGGTDTQYF. The CDR3 nucleotides are TGTGCCAGCAGCCGCCTGGGGGGGGGGACAGATACGCAGTATTTT.

This clonotype came up many times. V gene TRBV7-2 combines with J gene TRBJ2-3; TRBD2 agrees at 9 bases. This CDR3 contains 16 residues. Per the germline V gene, CDR1 is SGHTA and CDR2 is FQGNSA. Germline trimming cut 4 bases from V and 5 bases from J; bases unmatched to any gene: 10. CDR3 residues: CASSSNYLAGLDTQYF. CDR3 in DNA: TGTGCCAGCAGCTCGAACTATCTAGCGGGACTAGATACGCAGTATTTT.

The chain employs TRBV5-3 and TRBJ2-3; tentatively, D is TRBD2 (5 bases). TRBV5-3 is noted as an ORF with a role that remains uncertain. The CDR3 is made up of 13 amino acids. Trimming cost V 8 bases and J 0 bases, with 10 bases left between them. The CDR3 protein is CASSGTSTDTQYF. The DNA for the CDR3 is TGTGCCAGCAGCGGAACTAGCACAGATACGCAGTATTTT.

This clonotype has a count of ten or more. The chain joins TRBV27 to TRBJ1-1; 8 nucleotides match TRBD1. This CDR3 contains 14 residues. Germline trimming cut 8 bases from V and 0 bases from J; bases unmatched to any gene: 5. Germline V lookup: CDR1 MNHEY, CDR2 SMNVEV (reference sequence). Here the CDR3 DNA reads TGTGCCAGCGGACGGACAGGGCTGAACACTGAAGCTTTCTTT. It yields the protein CASGRTGLNTEAFF.

This clonotype was seen many times. V and J are TRBV20-1 and TRBJ2-3, with 7 bases fitting TRBD1. V was pared by 0 bases and J by 4 bases, with 13 bases of the junction left unmatched. The CDR3 extends over 17 amino acids. From germline, CDR1 is DFQATT and CDR2 SNEGSKA (reference sequence). CDR3 sequence reads: CSARDHRRQGKADTQYF. The CDR3 DNA follows: TGCAGTGCTAGAGATCATCGGCGACAGGGAAAGGCAGATACGCAGTATTTT.

This clonotype was counted between two and nine times. V usage is TRBV5-6 and J usage is TRBJ1-5; D might be TRBD1 (5 bases). Trimming pared 4 bases from V and 7 bases from J, leaving 18 bases between. This CDR3 comprises 15 residues. In germline, CDR1 is SGHDT, CDR2 YYEEEE. CDR3 in DNA: TGTGCCAGCAGCCACCGAGGGCAGGGAGGACAGCCCCAGCATTTT. This translates into CASSHRGQGGQPQHF.

In this sample, this clonotype turned up many times. The CDR3 region has the DNA TGTGCCAGCAGCCTGCGGGACAGCGACACTGAAGCTTTCTTT. This encodes CASSLRDSDTEAFF. J is TRBJ1-1 and V is TRBV6-5, with TRBD1 matching over 7 bases. The CDR3 runs 14 residues. V was clipped by 6 bases and J by 3 bases; unmatched bases: 7. Germline V gene data show CDR1 as MNHEY and CDR2 as SVGAGI.

This chain links TRBV21-1 with TRBJ2-7; no check of the table's D call, TRBD2, against the DNA was made. TRBV21-1 is a documented pseudogene. The CDR3 contains 15 residues. This chain's CDR3 is CASSLWRGDVNEQYF. In DNA form, the CDR3 reads TGTGCCAGCAGCTTATGGCGGGGGGATGTAAACGAGCAGTACTTC.

This clonotype was seen at least ten times. The gene calls are TRBV20-1 and TRBJ1-5; 9 nucleotides match TRBD1. Per germline, CDR1 DFQATT and CDR2 SNEGSKA (reference sequence). The V gene end was trimmed by 4 bases and the J gene end by 6 bases; junction bases not matched to a gene: 10. The length of the CDR3 is 15 residues. CDR3 in amino acids: CSAIRDRARGQPQHF. As DNA, the CDR3 is TGCAGTGCTATTCGGGACAGGGCCAGGGGTCAGCCCCAGCATTTT.